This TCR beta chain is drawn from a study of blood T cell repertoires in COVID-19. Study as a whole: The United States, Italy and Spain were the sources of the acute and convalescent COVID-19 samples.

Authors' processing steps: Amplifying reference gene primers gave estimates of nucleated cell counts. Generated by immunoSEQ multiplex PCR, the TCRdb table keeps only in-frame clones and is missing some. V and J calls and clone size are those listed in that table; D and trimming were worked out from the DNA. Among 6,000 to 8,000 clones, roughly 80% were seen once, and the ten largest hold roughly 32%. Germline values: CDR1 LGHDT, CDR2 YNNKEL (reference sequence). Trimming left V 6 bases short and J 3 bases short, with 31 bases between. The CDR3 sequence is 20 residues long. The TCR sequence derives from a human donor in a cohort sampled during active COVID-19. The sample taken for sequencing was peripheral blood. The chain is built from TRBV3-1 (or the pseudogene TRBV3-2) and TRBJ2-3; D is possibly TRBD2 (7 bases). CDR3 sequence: CASRSARGAPGAVVTDTQYF. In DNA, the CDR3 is TGTGCCAGCAGGTCGGCCCGGGGGGCACCGGGGGCGGTAGTGACAGATACGCAGTATTTT.